Listed below are T cell receptor beta chains from one sample, sequenced in a study of blood T cell repertoires in COVID-19. Profiled with immunoSEQ multiplex PCR; TCRdb holds only in-frame clones, not every one. The sample records approximately 150,000 clones, more than 65% being singletons. Sequencing was done on a sample of PBMCs or T cells enriched from blood (not recorded which). The receptors come from a man in his sixties who had recovered from COVID-19. CDR3s include the opening cysteine and the closing phenylalanine or tryptophan. A D gene is named only where the DNA matches it firmly. Clone size is given for some rows only: seen once, a few or many times, or a class if the clone is expanded.

.	.	TRBV2	TRBJ2-5	CASSEGGPGQTQYF	TGTGCCAGCAGTGAGGGGGGACCCGGGCAGACCCAGTACTTC
TRBD1	.	TRBV6-5	TRBJ1-2	CASSSQGAGYGYTF	TGTGCCAGCAGCTCTCAGGGGGCGGGTTATGGCTACACCTTC
TRBD2	.	TRBV19	TRBJ2-5	CASSIRASKISGDQYF	TGTGCCAGTAGTATACGGGCGAGTAAAATTAGCGGGGACCAGTACTTC
TRBD1	.	TRBV3-1/TRBV3-2	TRBJ1-3	CASSRQGENTIYF	TGTGCCAGCAGCCGACAGGGCGAAAACACCATATATTTT
TRBD2	.	TRBV15	TRBJ2-3	CATSSGTSGAPMPSTDTQYF	TGTGCCACCAGCAGCGGGACTAGCGGGGCACCAATGCCTAGCACAGATACGCAGTATTTT
TRBD1	few	TRBV5-4	TRBJ2-7	CASSFRTGRNEQYF	TGTGCCAGCAGCTTTAGGACAGGGCGCAACGAGCAGTACTTC
TRBD1	.	TRBV6-5	TRBJ2-7	CASSTGGHYEQYF	TGTGCCAGCAGCACAGGGGGCCACTACGAGCAGTACTTC
.	.	TRBV5-1	TRBJ1-2	CASSLQGSNYGYTF	TGCGCCAGCAGCTTGCAGGGTTCTAACTATGGCTACACCTTC
TRBD1	.	TRBV2	TRBJ1-2	CASNSGTGNYGYTF	TGTGCCAGCAACTCCGGGACAGGAAACTATGGCTACACCTTC
TRBD2	.	TRBV27	TRBJ2-3	CASTMTSGGLDTQYF	TGTGCCAGCACTATGACTAGCGGGGGTTTAGATACGCAGTATTTT
TRBD1	.	TRBV28	TRBJ2-5	CASSLRGTGKETQYF	TGTGCCAGCAGTTTACGTGGGACAGGGAAGGAGACCCAGTACTTC
.	.	TRBV28	TRBJ1-1	CASSRSLRVNTEAFF	TGTGCCAGCAGTCGGAGTCTTCGCGTGAACACTGAAGCTTTCTTT
.	.	TRBV21-1	TRBJ1-5	CASSKSPQGGTGVDQPQHF	TGTGCCAGCAGCAAATCTCCCCAGGGGGGGACAGGGGTTGATCAGCCCCAGCATTTT
TRBD1	.	TRBV7-6	TRBJ2-2	CASSTYQTGTGELFF	TGTGCCAGCAGCACGTACCAGACAGGGACCGGGGAGCTGTTTTTT
.	.	TRBV21-1	TRBJ2-1	CASSKGVDRGPGLPYNEQFF	TGTGCCAGCAGCAAGGGGGTGGACAGGGGGCCTGGGCTGCCCTACAATGAGCAGTTCTTC
.	.	TRBV27	TRBJ2-7	CASSLLVSSEQYF	TGTGCCAGCAGTTTACTAGTTTCAAGCGAGCAGTACTTC
TRBD2	.	TRBV19	TRBJ2-1	CAARAQLAGANEQFF	TGTGCCGCTCGGGCTCAGCTAGCGGGAGCCAATGAGCAGTTCTTC
.	many	TRBV5-4	TRBJ2-3	CASPALAETDTQYF	TGTGCCAGCCCGGCCCTGGCGGAGACAGATACGCAGTATTTT
.	.	TRBV10-1	TRBJ1-1	CASSGKRQVNTEAFF	TGCGCCAGCAGTGGCAAACGACAGGTGAACACTGAAGCTTTCTTT
TRBD2	.	TRBV27	TRBJ2-7	CASSSGLAGGDEQYF	TGTGCCAGCAGTTCCGGACTAGCGGGCGGGGACGAGCAGTACTTC
TRBD2	.	TRBV25-1	TRBJ2-7	CASSWDYSYEQYF	TGTGCCAGCAGTTGGGACTACTCCTACGAGCAGTACTTC
TRBD2	.	TRBV4-2	TRBJ2-2	CASSQVGLAGSNTGELFF	TGTGCCAGCAGCCAAGTTGGACTAGCGGGGTCAAACACCGGGGAGCTGTTTTTT
.	.	TRBV6-5	TRBJ1-5	CASSRRDNQPQHF	TGTGCCAGCAGCCGCCGGGACAACCAGCCCCAGCATTTT